These 17 T cell receptor beta chains came from one sample sequenced in a study of blood T cell repertoires in COVID-19. This table comes from immunoSEQ multiplex PCR, and its TCRdb copy is limited to in-frame clones, with some not included. The data hold about 210,000 clones, with about 89% observed a single time. Specimen: peripheral blood. The receptors come from a woman in her forties with acute or convalescent COVID-19.

The rearrangement uses TRBV9 and TRBJ2-1, with 10 nucleotides matching TRBD2. Trimming took 0 bases from V and 7 from J; bases not matched to a gene: 7. There are 16 residues in the CDR3. The V gene's germline CDR1 is SGDLS and CDR2 YYNGEE. In DNA form, the CDR3 reads TGTGCCAGCAGCGTAGGGAGCGGGGGGGCCGGGAATGAGCAGTTCTTC. This sequence encodes CASSVGSGGAGNEQFF.

The chain combines TRBV5-8 with TRBJ1-3; D uncertain. Trimming removed 1 base at V and 0 bases at J, with 8 bases between. Germline V gene lookup returns CDR1 SGHTS and CDR2 YDEGEE. CDR3 length: 15 residues. CDR3 sequence (DNA): TGTGCCAGCAGCTTGCGGTTTCCCTCTGGAAACACCATATATTTT. Its protein product is CASSLRFPSGNTIYF. The complete variable domain, with remaining parts taken from reference TRBV5-8 and TRBJ1-3, reads EAGVTQSPTHLIKTRGQQATLRCSPISGHTSVYWYQQALGLGLQFLLWYDEGEERNRGNFPPRFSGRQFPNYSSELNVNALELEDSALYLCASSLRFPSGNTIYFGEGSWLTVV.

The V call is TRBV7-9, the J call TRBJ1-1; D gene uncertain. This CDR3 is 14 amino acids long. Germline V gene lookup returns CDR1 SEHNR and CDR2 FQNEAQ (reference sequence). V shed 1 base and J shed 10 bases, with 16 bases lying between them. The CDR3 nucleotides read TGTGCCAGCAGCTTAGTGGCTACACCACCGGGAGCTTTCTTT. Translating it yields CASSLVATPPGAFF. Looking up the rest from reference TRBV7-9 and TRBJ1-1 gives the full variable domain: DTGVSQNPRHKITKRGQNVTFRCDPISEHNRLYWYRQTLGQGPEFLTYFQNEAQLEKSRLLSDRFSAERPKGSFSTLEIQRTEQGDSAMYLCASSLVATPPGAFFGQGTRLTVV.

This clone has more than one count but fewer than ten. The rearrangement links TRBV19 to TRBJ1-1, with D tentatively TRBD1 (5 bases). V was pared by 3 bases and J by 6 bases, with 14 bases between. The CDR3 is 14 residues long. The V gene's germline CDR1 is LNHDA and CDR2 SQIVND (reference sequence). Written as DNA, the CDR3 is TGTGCCAGTAGTATCCTCCTGACAGACGCTGAAGCTTTCTTT. It encodes CASSILLTDAEAFF.

V gene TRBV21-1 combines with J gene TRBJ2-1; whether TRBD1, the table's D call, matches the DNA was not checked. TRBV21-1 is given as a pseudogene. The CDR3 runs 15 residues. The CDR3 reads CASSKPSDRGHEQFF. The CDR3 region has the DNA TGTGCCAGCAGCAAACCCTCTGACAGGGGGCATGAGCAGTTCTTC.

This clone showed up just a few times. The chain has TRBV7-2 and TRBJ1-6; TRBD1 aligns across 8 bases. The CDR3 is 15 amino acids. From germline, CDR1 is SGHTA and CDR2 FQGNSA. Germline trimming cut 4 bases from V and 4 bases from J; bases unmatched to any gene: 3. CDR3 residues: CASSSTGVYNSPLHF. DNA for the CDR3: TGTGCCAGCAGCTCGACAGGGGTGTATAATTCACCCCTCCACTTT.

This CDR3 is CASSESSGNTIYF. For the CDR3, the DNA is TGTGCCAGCAGTGAGAGCTCTGGAAACACCATATATTTT. The V and J genes are TRBV2 and TRBJ1-3; D uncertain. The CDR3 is made up of 13 amino acids. V was shortened by 3 bases and J by 0 bases, with 3 bases between the two germline ends. Germline V lookup: CDR1 SNHLY, CDR2 FYNNEI.

This rearrangement joins TRBV2 to TRBJ2-3; D might be TRBD2 (5 bases). Trimming removed 3 bases at V and 3 bases at J, with 10 bases between. CDR1 SNHLY and CDR2 FYNNEI come from the germline V gene. The CDR3 is 14 amino acids. CDR3 coding DNA: TGTGCCAGCAGTGAGACGGCGGGTACAGATACGCAGTATTTT. It translates to CASSETAGTDTQYF.

V usage is TRBV5-6 and J usage is TRBJ2-2; tentative D call: TRBD2 (5 bases). This CDR3 contains 17 residues. V gave up 2 bases and J gave up 5 bases, with 19 bases separating them. Looked up from germline, CDR1 is SGHDT and CDR2 is YYEEEE. CDR3 sequence reads: CASSFIGAPPGTGELFF. As DNA, the CDR3 is TGTGCCAGCAGCTTTATCGGAGCTCCCCCGGGGACCGGGGAGCTGTTTTTT.

This rearrangement joins TRBV4-2 to TRBJ1-2, with TRBD1 as a possible D gene (5 bases). The germline V gene encodes CDR1 LGHNA and CDR2 YNFKEQ. The CDR3 runs 14 residues. V was cut by 0 bases and J by 6 bases, with 11 bases left in between. The CDR3 DNA is TGTGCCAGCAGCCAAGACAGGGTAGTCGATGGCTACACCTTC. Amino acid sequence: CASSQDRVVDGYTF.

The chain carries TRBV27 and TRBJ2-2, with D unclear. This CDR3 is built from 13 residues. The germline V and J ends were trimmed by 2 bases and 7 bases, with 8 bases remaining between them. Germline V gives CDR1 MNHEY, CDR2 SMNVEV (reference sequence). CDR3 nucleotides: TGTGCCAGCAGTTTAATCGGCGGCGGGGAGCTGTTTTTT. It codes for CASSLIGGGELFF.

V usage is TRBV2 and J usage is TRBJ1-6; TRBD1 matches 7 bases. The CDR3 runs to 14 residues. V lost 5 bases, J lost 6 bases, and 4 bases stayed unmatched. Germline-derived CDR1 and CDR2 are SNHLY and FYNNEI. CDR3 bases: TGTGCCAGCAGTCTGACAGGGTCTAATTCACCCCTCCACTTT. Translation gives CASSLTGSNSPLHF.

This clone occurred once. The chain carries TRBV6-6 and TRBJ2-7; a weak D match, TRBD2 (5 bases). V was pared by 6 bases and J by 7 bases, with 19 bases between. Looked up from germline, CDR1 is MNHNY and CDR2 is SVGAGI (reference sequence). The length of the CDR3 is 14 residues. The CDR3 reads CASSPYSGLSEQYV. Here the CDR3 DNA reads TGTGCCAGCAGCCCATACTCCGGACTTAGTGAGCAGTACGTC.

The gene calls are TRBV21-1 and TRBJ1-1; TRBD1, the D gene given by the table, was not confirmed from the DNA. TRBV21-1 is an annotated pseudogene. This CDR3 is built from 16 residues. The CDR3 DNA reads TGTGCCAGCAGCAAACAGGGGTCGGAAAGGAACACTGAAGCTTTCTTT. Encoded protein: CASSKQGSERNTEAFF.

The chain uses TRBV27 and TRBJ1-6; 8 bases fit TRBD1. CDR3 size: 15 residues. The germline gives CDR1 MNHEY, CDR2 SMNVEV (reference sequence). After removal of 5 bases from V and 4 bases from J, the junction contained 4 bases not matched to a gene. The CDR3 bases are TGTGCCAGCAGTACCCAGGGGGCTTATAATTCACCCCTCCACTTT. Its protein product is CASSTQGAYNSPLHF.

The chain uses TRBV11-2 and TRBJ2-5; TRBD2 matches at 7 bases. Looked up from germline, CDR1 is SGHAT and CDR2 is FQNNGV. The CDR3 is made up of 15 amino acids. V dropped 5 bases and J dropped 5; count of bases not matched to a gene: 11. CDR3 loop: CASSARGVVGETQYF. CDR3 in DNA: TGTGCCAGCAGCGCCCGGGGGGTAGTTGGGGAGACCCAGTACTTC. Looking up the rest from reference TRBV11-2 and TRBJ2-5 gives the full variable domain: EAGVAQSPRYKIIEKRQSVAFWCNPISGHATLYWYQQILGQGPKLLIQFQNNGVVDDSQLPKDRFSAERLKGVDSTLKIQPAKLEDSAVYLCASSARGVVGETQYFGPGTRLLVL.

This chain links TRBV19 with TRBJ1-2; D possibly corresponds to TRBD1 (6 bases). V was shortened by 4 bases and J by 6 bases, with 21 bases between the two germline ends. The CDR3 spans 16 residues. Per the germline V gene, CDR1 is LNHDA and CDR2 is SQIVND (reference sequence). The CDR3 reads CASSNTGTSSVDGYTF. CDR3 coding DNA: TGTGCCAGTAGTAATACCGGGACATCCTCCGTCGATGGCTACACCTTC.